This T cell receptor beta chain was found in a study of T cells in Graves' hyperthyroidism and ophthalmopathy. The germline V gene has CDR1 LGHNA and CDR2 YSLEER. The V gene lost 4 bases and the J gene lost 6 bases, with 16 bases spanning the gap. The CDR3 contains 15 residues. This clonotype was recorded at least ten times. RNA transcripts gave rise to amplified TCR beta CDR3 regions. The HTBI primer set drove a first-round RT-PCR of the TCR CDR3. TCRdb processed the multiplex PCR reads anew with MiXCR; each CDR3 protein has one entry. Of around 280,000 distinct CDR3 sequences in the sample, about an eighth are singletons; the top ten hold almost 8%.

The sample comprised blood. The chain links TRBV4-3 to TRBJ1-5; D is perhaps TRBD1 (6 bases). This receptor was taken from a woman in her thirties with Graves' hyperthyroidism that later progressed to Graves' ophthalmopathy. Here the CDR3 DNA reads TGCGCCAGCAGCCTTAAACACAGGGCTGGTCAGCCCCAGCATTTT. Translating gives CASSLKHRAGQPQHF.